This note documents a single TCR beta chain sequence. The data derive from a study of blood T cell repertoires in COVID-19. Study context: Both acute and convalescent COVID-19 samples were obtained from the United States, Italy and Spain. Nucleic acid was either cDNA or gDNA, and it came from T cells, B-cell-depleted T cells, or PBMCs.

The CDR3 is 16 amino acids. The V gene's germline CDR1 is LGHNA and CDR2 YSLEER. Trimming removed 1 base at V and 0 bases at J, with 13 bases between. Original analysis: The assay estimated nucleated cells by amplifying reference gene primers. The assay was immunoSEQ multiplex PCR, and TCRdb's table has in-frame clones only and misses some. That table supplies the V and J calls and clone size; D and trimming were determined from the DNA. Of roughly 99,000 clones in the sample, about 90% were seen once. Input material: peripheral blood. The source is a woman between 25 and 40 years old with acute or convalescent COVID-19. V usage is TRBV4-3 and J usage is TRBJ2-7; a possible D gene is TRBD1 (6 bases). The CDR3, as DNA: TGCGCCAGCAGCCAAGTGGCCAGGGGACCCTCCTACGAGCAGTACTTC. Protein: CASSQVARGPSYEQYF.